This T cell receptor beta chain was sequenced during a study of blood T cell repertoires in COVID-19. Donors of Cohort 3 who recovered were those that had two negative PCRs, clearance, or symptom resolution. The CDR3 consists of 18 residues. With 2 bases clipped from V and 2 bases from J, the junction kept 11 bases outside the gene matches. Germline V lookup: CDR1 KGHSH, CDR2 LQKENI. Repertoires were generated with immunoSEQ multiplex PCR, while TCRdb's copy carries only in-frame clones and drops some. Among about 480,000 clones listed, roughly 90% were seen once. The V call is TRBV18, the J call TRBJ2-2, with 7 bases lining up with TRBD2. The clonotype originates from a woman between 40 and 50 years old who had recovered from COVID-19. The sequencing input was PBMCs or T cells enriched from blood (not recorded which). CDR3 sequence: CASSPGSGGLANTGELFF. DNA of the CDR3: TGTGCCAGCTCACCAGGGTCGGGAGGCTTGGCAAACACCGGGGAGCTGTTTTTT.